The next 30 T cell receptor beta chains were all read from a single sample in a study of CD8+CD57+ T cells in acquired aplastic anemia. Template material for TCR beta VDJ and CDR3 profiling consisted of genomic DNA. In TCRdb, the reads were re-called with MiXCR into one record per CDR3 protein. Among approximately 250,000 distinct CDR3 sequences listed, 65% to 90% were seen once. In patients chosen for sequencing, flow cytometry had shown CD8+CD57+ cell expansion. Sequenced input: sorted CD4+, CD8+, or CD8+CD57+ T cells (not recorded which) from PBMCs. The receptors were gathered from a human donor with aplastic anemia.

The chain is built from TRBV7-8 and TRBJ2-7, with a possible D match to TRBD2 (6 bases). CDR1 and CDR2 from the germline V gene are SGHVS and FQNEAQ. The CDR3 is 13 amino acids. V was clipped by 5 bases and J by 2 bases, with 10 bases between them. The CDR3 coding sequence is TGTGCCAGCAGCCCCGGGACTCCCTACGAGCAGTACTTC. Protein product: CASSPGTPYEQYF. Full variable domain (outside the CDR3, taken from reference TRBV7-8 and TRBJ2-7): GAGVSQSPRYKVAKRGQDVALRCDPISGHVSLFWYQQALGQGPEFLTYFQNEAQLDKSGLPSDRFFAERPEGSVSTLKIQRTQQEDSAVYLCASSPGTPYEQYFGPGTRLTVT.

The chain uses TRBV25-1 and TRBJ1-5; TRBD1 matches at 7 bases. The ends lost 3 bases at V and 6 bases at J; junction bases unmatched: 5. Germline CDR1 reads MGHDK; CDR2 reads SYGVNS. The CDR3 contains 14 residues. The chain's CDR3 is CASSDGRGVQPQHF. As DNA, the CDR3 is TGTGCCAGCAGTGATGGCAGGGGGGTTCAGCCCCAGCATTTT.

This clonotype was seen only once. Germline is not matched at one junction end, which may reflect a read error. The gene calls are TRBV7-9 and TRBJ1-5; D not resolved. The germline CDR1 and CDR2 sequences are SEHNR and FQNEAQ (reference sequence). The CDR3 sequence is 15 residues long. CDR3: CASSQDPLGRQPQHF. The CDR3 DNA sequence: TGCGCCAGCAGCCAAGATCCATTAGGACGGCAGCCCCAGCATTTT.

With respect to this clonotype: A junction end diverges from the germline sequence, so it may reflect a read error. This rearrangement joins TRBV9 to TRBJ1-2; a possible D gene is TRBD1 (5 bases). CDR1 and CDR2 from the germline V gene are SGDLS and YYNGEE. The CDR3 is 16 residues long. CDR3 residues: CASGVARDVQFYGYTF. In DNA, the CDR3 is TGTGCCAGCGGCGTGGCGAGGGACGTTCAGTTCTATGGCTACACCTTC.

The chain recombines TRBV2 with TRBJ2-1; 7 nucleotides match TRBD2. V shed 10 bases, J shed 12 bases, and the junction held 15 bases outside the gene matches. This CDR3 comprises 13 residues. Germline V gene sequence: CDR1 SNHLY, CDR2 FYNNEI. CDR3 region: CAIGGSTYNTQFF. Here the CDR3 DNA reads TGTGCCATTGGCGGGAGTACCTACAATACGCAGTTCTTC.

This clonotype was recorded once. One end of the junction does not line up with germline, which may come from a read error. The CDR3 coding sequence is TGTGCCAGCAGCTTAGCAGGGGGTCCCGATACGCATTTTTTT. Translation: CASSLAGGPDTHFF. The chain combines TRBV2 with TRBJ2-3; the match to TRBD1 covers 7 bases. The CDR3 has 14 amino acids. CDR1 and CDR2 from the germline V gene are SNHLY and FYNNEI.

The CDR3 region is CSALTGPSTSTDTQYF. The CDR3 DNA reads TGCAGTGCTCTTACGGGGCCATCAACTAGCACAGATACGCAGTATTTT. The gene calls are TRBV20-1 and TRBJ2-3, with D possibly being TRBD1 or TRBD2 (5 bases each). CDR1 DFQATT and CDR2 SNEGSKA come from the germline V gene (reference sequence). The V and J ends lost 5 bases and 0 bases respectively, with 18 bases between them. This CDR3 has 16 amino acids.

This sequence joins TRBV5-4 and TRBJ2-4; D is unresolved. Trimming removed 3 bases at V and 8 bases at J, with 9 bases between. From germline, CDR1 is SGHNT and CDR2 YYREEE (reference sequence). CDR3 length equals 12 residues. CDR3 residues: CASSWFGHIQYF. CDR3 bases: TGTGCCAGCAGCTGGTTCGGCCACATTCAGTACTTC.

The J gene is TRBJ2-5, the V gene TRBV5-6, with D perhaps TRBD2 (5 bases). Germline CDR1 is SGHDT and CDR2 is YYEEEE. CDR3 length: 14 residues. V lost 0 bases and J lost 3, with 9 bases in between. In DNA, the CDR3 is TGTGCCAGCAGCTTGGAGAGGGTCAAAGAGACCCAGTACTTC. It yields the protein CASSLERVKETQYF. The whole variable domain, remainder taken from reference TRBV5-6 and TRBJ2-5, is DAGVTQSPTHLIKTRGQQVTLRCSPKSGHDTVSWYQQALGQGPQFIFQYYEEEERQRGNFPDRFSGHQFPNYSSELNVNALLLGDSALYLCASSLERVKETQYFGPGTRLLVL.

V and J are TRBV24-1 and TRBJ2-7; 8 nucleotides agree with TRBD2. The DNA end is more similar to TRBJ2-5, so the J call may be wrong. The CDR3 loop spans 16 amino acids. Germline CDR1 is KGHDR and CDR2 is SFDVKD. CDR3 in amino acids: CATSETTSATQETQYF. CDR3 sequence (DNA): TGTGCCACCAGTGAGACGACTAGCGCGACCCAAGAGACCCAGTACTTC.

About this clonotype itself: The junction shows a germline mismatch at one end, possibly a read error. The chain recombines TRBV2 with TRBJ2-4, with D perhaps assigned TRBD1 or TRBD2 (5 bases each). CDR1 is SNHLY and CDR2 is FYNNEI in the germline V gene. CDR3 length: 12 residues. CDR3 DNA: TGTGCCAGCGGGGAAGCTGGGACCAATACGTACTTT. Protein sequence: CASGEAGTNTYF.

This chain uses TRBV7-6 with TRBJ2-7, with TRBD2 identical over 9 bases. With V trimmed by 4 bases and J by 2 bases, 3 bases remained unmatched. The CDR3 totals 14 residues. The V gene's germline CDR1 is SGHVS and CDR2 FNYEAQ. The CDR3 spells CASSSGTSTYEQYF. DNA for the CDR3: TGTGCCAGCAGCTCGGGGACTAGCACCTACGAGCAGTACTTC.

This clonotype occurred many times. The CDR3 spells CASSLGDSSYNEQFF. The CDR3 coding sequence is TGTGCCAGCAGCTTGGGGGACAGCTCCTACAATGAGCAGTTCTTC. This chain joins TRBV9 and TRBJ2-1; 7 nucleotides line up with TRBD1. This CDR3 has 15 residues. V was pared by 4 bases and J by 0 bases, with 4 bases of the junction left unmatched. CDR1 and CDR2 (germline): SGDLS, YYNGEE. Together with reference TRBV9 and TRBJ2-1, the CDR3 gives the full variable domain: DSGVTQTPKHLITATGQRVTLRCSPRSGDLSVYWYQQSLDQGLQFLIQYYNGEERAKGNILERFSAQQFPDLHSELNLSSLELGDSALYFCASSLGDSSYNEQFFGPGTRLTVL.

J is TRBJ1-1 and V is TRBV20-1; D is unresolved. Germline CDR1 DFQATT, CDR2 SNEGSKA (reference sequence). The germline V and J ends were trimmed by 6 bases and 1 base, with 18 bases remaining between them. The CDR3 contains 15 residues. The DNA for the CDR3 is TGCAGTGCCTGGAGTTGTCGACCCAAGAACACTGAAGCTTTCTTT. This sequence encodes CSAWSCRPKNTEAFF.

This clonotype was picked up many times. The chain combines TRBV2 with TRBJ1-2; a weak D match, TRBD1 (6 bases). This CDR3 region has 15 residues. Deletions cut 8 bases from V and 14 bases from J, with 30 bases between. Germline V gene lookup returns CDR1 SNHLY and CDR2 FYNNEI. For the CDR3, the DNA is TGTGCCAGCGGGGACGGGGGCACAGATACGCAGTATTTTACCTTC. As protein: CASGDGGTDTQYFTF. Based on the CDR3 plus reference TRBV2 and TRBJ1-2, the full variable domain is EPEVTQTPSHQVTQMGQEVILRCVPISNHLYFYWYRQILGQKVEFLVSFYNNEISEKSEIFDDQFSVERPDGSNFTLKIRSTKLEDSAMYFCASGDGGTDTQYFTFGSGTRLTVV.

V gene TRBV9 combines with J gene TRBJ1-1; perhaps TRBD1 as D (5 bases). Germline V lookup: CDR1 SGDLS, CDR2 YYNGEE. V was shortened by 2 bases and J by 9 bases, with 23 bases between the two germline ends. CDR3 size: 16 residues. CDR3 sequence: CASSVDSAAYNSQAFF. As DNA, the CDR3 is TGTGCCAGCAGCGTCGACAGCGCCGCCTATAATTCACAAGCTTTCTTT.

Of note for this clonotype: At one end the junction does not follow the germline gene, possibly because of a read error. This chain connects TRBV9 to TRBJ2-5, with 9 bases lining up with TRBD2. The length of the CDR3 is 14 residues. CDR1 is SGDLS, CDR2 YYNGEE, per germline. The CDR3 bases are TGTGCCACCAGCGGGGGGTCCAGCCCACAGTCTTTTTACTTC. This translates into CATSGGSSPQSFYF. Looking up the rest from reference TRBV9 and TRBJ2-5 gives the full variable domain: DSGVTQTPKHLITATGQRVTLRCSPRSGDLSVYWYQQSLDQGLQFLIQYYNGEERAKGNILERFSAQQFPDLHSELNLSSLELGDSALYFCATSGGSSPQSFYFGPGTRLLVL.

The chain employs TRBV9 and TRBJ2-3, with D perhaps assigned TRBD1 or TRBD2 (6 bases each). Trimming cost V 7 bases and J 8 bases, with 17 bases left between them. Germline V gives CDR1 SGDLS, CDR2 YYNGEE. The length of the CDR3 is 13 residues. CDR3 DNA: TGTGCCAGCGGAGGAAGGGGGGACGTTACGCAGTATTTT. This translates into CASGGRGDVTQYF.

Concerning this clonotype: The conserved phenylalanine or tryptophan normally closing the CDR3 is absent here, so this likely arose from a read error. V and J are TRBV7-9 and TRBJ2-3; TRBD2 matches at 8 bases. The CDR3 has 13 amino acids. Germline CDR1 and CDR2: SEHNR and FQNEAQ (reference sequence). The ends lost 3 bases at V and 11 bases at J; junction bases unmatched: 7. Here the CDR3 reads CASSFGGSGGQYD. The CDR3 region has the DNA TGTGCCAGCAGCTTCGGAGGAAGCGGGGGGCAGTATGAT.

This clonotype showed up just once. In DNA, the CDR3 is TGTGCCAGCGGGGACGGGTGGAACACTGAAGCTTTCTTT. Amino acids: CASGDGWNTEAFF. The chain employs TRBV7-3 and TRBJ1-1, with TRBD1 as a possible D gene (5 bases). Germline V CDR1 and CDR2: SGHTA, FQGTGA. The CDR3 spans 13 residues. V dropped 8 bases and J dropped 1 base, with 11 bases sitting between them.

This chain uses TRBV9 with TRBJ2-3; the D gene is possibly TRBD2 (6 bases). The CDR3 has 14 residues. Germline values: CDR1 SGDLS, CDR2 YYNGEE. V was trimmed by 0 bases and J by 14 bases, leaving 19 bases between them. CDR3 DNA sequence: TGTGCCAGCAGCGTAGCGGGAGTCACCGGGGAGCTGTATTTT. Protein: CASSVAGVTGELYF.

Worth noting for this clonotype: Its ends do not fully match the called genes, so a read error is possible. The V gene is TRBV7-8, the J gene TRBJ2-3; weak D call: TRBD1 (6 bases). From germline, CDR1 is SGHVS and CDR2 FQNEAQ. The CDR3 consists of 13 residues. CDR3 in DNA: TGTGCCAGCAGCTATGATCCAGCCGGGACACCCCTTTTC. Translated, it gives CASSYDPAGTPLF.

Comments on this clonotype: The conserved phenylalanine or tryptophan normally closing the CDR3 is absent here, so this likely arose from a read error. The limits of the CDR3 on the DNA are not certain, so only TCRdb's listed CDR3 is given. The genes are TRBV5-4 and TRBJ1-2. From germline, CDR1 is SGHNT and CDR2 YYREEE (reference sequence). Inclusive of both ends, the CDR3 amounts to 15 amino acids. The CDR3 here is CASSFTSAMSSCSGQ.

Worth noting for this clonotype: The DNA is left out, because the CDR3 cannot be placed on it with certainty; the CDR3 is given as TCRdb lists it. The gene calls are TRBV7-3 and TRBJ2-5. The V gene's germline CDR1 is SGHTA and CDR2 FQGTGA. With termini counted, the CDR3 has 15 amino acids. The CDR3 loop is CAGRASGVSQYFGYF.

This clonotype was observed a handful of times. This sequence joins TRBV19 and TRBJ1-6; maybe TRBD1 (5 bases). The CDR3 is made up of 13 amino acids. Germline CDR1 reads LNHDA; CDR2 reads SQIVND (reference sequence). Trimming shortened V by 8 bases and J by 8 bases, and 13 bases separated the two germline ends. The CDR3 coding sequence is TGTGCCAGTTCTCATGGGGGGGATTCACCCCTCCACTTT. It yields the protein CASSHGGDSPLHF.

The chain employs TRBV7-9 and TRBJ1-5; D not resolved. Germline-derived CDR1 and CDR2 are SEHNR and FQNEAQ (reference sequence). V was shortened by 1 base and J by 16 bases, with 23 bases between the two germline ends. CDR3 length equals 15 residues. The CDR3 coding sequence is TGTGCCAGCAGCTTAGGCACGGGCACAGATACGCAGTATCATTTT. Translating gives CASSLGTGTDTQYHF.

This chain joins TRBV9 and TRBJ1-6; 9 nucleotides line up with TRBD1. CDR1 SGDLS and CDR2 YYNGEE come from the germline V gene. The V segment lost 4 bases and the J segment 19 bases; nucleotides outside the gene matches: 15. CDR3 length: 14 residues. The CDR3 bases are TGTGCCAGCAGCTCGGACAGGGGCGATACAGATACGCACTTT. It yields the protein CASSSDRGDTDTHF.

This clonotype has only one observation. No conserved phenylalanine or tryptophan is present at the end of the CDR3, so a read error is the likely explanation. The limits of the CDR3 on the DNA are not certain, so only TCRdb's listed CDR3 is given. This chain joins TRBV2 and TRBJ2-5; the table's D call TRBD1 went unverified against the DNA. The CDR3 length equals 15 residues, ends included. CDR1 and CDR2 (germline): SNHLY, FYNNEI. The CDR3 loop reads CASSDGGIYEQIFWP.

CDR3 DNA: TGTGCCAGCGGCGATCGTCGCACGGATACGCAGGAGACTCACTACTTC. Amino acids: CASGDRRTDTQETHYF. The chain combines TRBV2 with TRBJ2-5, with D hard to call. This CDR3 spans 16 amino acids. The ends were cut back, 8 bases at V and 14 bases at J, with 33 bases in the middle. Germline CDR1 SNHLY, CDR2 FYNNEI. Based on the CDR3 plus reference TRBV2 and TRBJ2-5, the full variable domain is EPEVTQTPSHQVTQMGQEVILRCVPISNHLYFYWYRQILGQKVEFLVSFYNNEISEKSEIFDDQFSVERPDGSNFTLKIRSTKLEDSAMYFCASGDRRTDTQETHYFGPGTRLLVL.

Comment on this clonotype: No conserved phenylalanine or tryptophan ends this CDR3, so it is likely a read error. The limits of the CDR3 on the DNA are not certain, so only TCRdb's listed CDR3 is given. The chain links TRBV7-8 to TRBJ2-3; TRBD2 is the table's D call, not checked against the DNA. CDR1 and CDR2 (germline): SGHVS, FQNEAQ. The length of the CDR3 is 13 amino acids, counting both ends. The CDR3 sequence is CASSLAGGPKTYC.